One and the same sample provided the 16 T cell receptor beta chains below, sequenced in a study of blood T cell repertoires in COVID-19. This table comes from immunoSEQ multiplex PCR, and its TCRdb copy is limited to in-frame clones, with some not included. The sample yields around 120,000 clones, less than 90% seen once. The specimen sequenced was peripheral blood. All receptors come from a man aged 80 or over with acute or convalescent COVID-19.

Concerning this clone: The junction departs from the called germline gene at one end, perhaps through a read error. The rearrangement uses TRBV28 and TRBJ1-3; possibly TRBD1 for D (5 bases). Germline V lookup: CDR1 MDHEN, CDR2 SYDVKM. The length of the CDR3 is 16 residues. CDR3 DNA sequence: TGTGCCAGCAGTGTCCAGGGCAGTAGCTCTGAAAACACCATATATTTT. This encodes CASSVQGSSSENTIYF.

The chain is built from TRBV20-1 and TRBJ1-4; D perhaps matches TRBD1 (6 bases). CDR3 length: 11 amino acids. Germline lookup yields CDR1 DFQATT and CDR2 SNEGSKA (reference sequence). The germline V and J ends were trimmed by 5 bases and 8 bases, with 9 bases remaining between them. CDR3 loop: CSAGTQEKLFF. In DNA form, the CDR3 reads TGCAGTGCTGGGACACAAGAAAAACTGTTTTTT.

CDR3 in amino acids: CASSWTSGGTYEQYF. Here the CDR3 DNA reads TGTGCCAGCAGCTGGACTAGCGGGGGGACCTACGAGCAGTACTTC. This chain connects TRBV7-8 to TRBJ2-7; 14 bases agree with TRBD2. The germline V gene encodes CDR1 SGHVS and CDR2 FQNEAQ. The length of the CDR3 is 15 residues. Trimming removed 4 bases from V and 2 bases from J; junction bases left unmatched: 1.

V gene TRBV3-1 (or the pseudogene TRBV3-2) combines with J gene TRBJ2-7; 9 bases are a match to TRBD1. Germline values: CDR1 LGHDT, CDR2 YNNKEL (reference sequence). The CDR3 is made up of 14 amino acids. After removal of 5 bases from V and 5 bases from J, the junction contained 7 bases not matched to a gene. The CDR3 is CASSEQGARNEQYF. The CDR3 DNA is TGTGCCAGCAGCGAACAGGGGGCGCGGAACGAGCAGTACTTC.

This rearrangement joins TRBV7-6 to TRBJ2-3; 7 bases align to TRBD2. The CDR3 spans 17 residues. V was clipped by 0 bases and J by 5 bases; unmatched bases: 11. CDR1 is SGHVS and CDR2 is FNYEAQ in the germline V gene. In nucleotides, the CDR3 is TGTGCCAGCAGCTTAGCAACTGGGGCGGGAGCCCAAGATACGCAGTATTTT. Protein product: CASSLATGAGAQDTQYF.

In its sample, this clone was seen many times. The chain joins TRBV11-2 to TRBJ1-2; D is undetermined. The CDR3 has 15 residues. Trimming stripped 3 bases from V and 2 bases from J, with 13 bases between. Germline assignment: CDR1 SGHAT and CDR2 FQNNGV. The CDR3 coding sequence is TGTGCCAGCAGCTTCCTCACGGGGTGGAACTATGGCTACACCTTC. It encodes CASSFLTGWNYGYTF.

The CDR3, as DNA: TGTGCCAGCAGCTTATGGCCGAGGGTTGAGCAGTTCTTC. This codes for CASSLWPRVEQFF. The rearrangement uses TRBV7-2 and TRBJ2-1, with a weak D call TRBD2 (5 bases). V lost 2 bases, J lost 9 bases, and 11 bases lay in between. Germline CDR1 reads SGHTA; CDR2 reads FQGNSA. This CDR3 contains 13 residues.

This chain links TRBV6-2 or TRBV6-3 with TRBJ2-7; 15 nucleotides align to TRBD2. Germline V gene lookup returns CDR1 MNHEY and CDR2 SVGEGT. The ends lost 4 bases at V and 5 bases at J; junction bases unmatched: 12. This CDR3 is 18 amino acids long. The CDR3 coding sequence is TGTGCCAGCAGTTTCCGAATGGGGACTAGCGGGAGGATAAACGAGCAGTACTTC. This codes for CASSFRMGTSGRINEQYF.

This chain uses TRBV5-5 with TRBJ1-6; D is perhaps TRBD1 (5 bases). This CDR3 is built from 13 residues. Looked up from germline, CDR1 is SGHKS and CDR2 is YYEKEE (reference sequence). Trimming took off 4 bases at V and 5 bases at J, with 7 bases between the two ends. The chain's CDR3 is CASSRGDNSPLHF. The CDR3 DNA sequence: TGTGCCAGCAGCCGGGGGGATAATTCACCCCTCCACTTT.

This clone was counted ten times or more. V usage is TRBV11-2 and J usage is TRBJ2-1; weak D call: TRBD2 (6 bases). The CDR3 has 13 amino acids. Germline CDR1 and CDR2: SGHAT and FQNNGV. Trimming removed 2 bases at V and 6 bases at J, with 8 bases between. The CDR3 spells CASSLTGGNEQFF. As DNA, the CDR3 is TGTGCCAGCAGCTTAACCGGGGGCAATGAGCAGTTCTTC. Drawing the rest from reference TRBV11-2 and TRBJ2-1, the complete variable domain is EAGVAQSPRYKIIEKRQSVAFWCNPISGHATLYWYQQILGQGPKLLIQFQNNGVVDDSQLPKDRFSAERLKGVDSTLKIQPAKLEDSAVYLCASSLTGGNEQFFGPGTRLTVL.

The V gene is TRBV19, the J gene TRBJ1-2, with 8 bases lining up with TRBD1. Trimming took 0 bases from V and 4 from J; bases not matched to a gene: 4. This CDR3 is 15 amino acids long. CDR1 is LNHDA, CDR2 SQIVND, per germline (reference sequence). The DNA for the CDR3 is TGTGCCAGTAGTATAGACAGGACAGGGCGCTATGGCTACACCTTC. Protein product: CASSIDRTGRYGYTF.

This chain uses TRBV7-9 with TRBJ1-1; D is ambiguous. Germline CDR1 is SEHNR and CDR2 is FQNEAQ (reference sequence). The V and J ends lost 7 bases and 2 bases respectively, with 14 bases between them. The CDR3 has 14 residues. The CDR3 DNA is TGTGCCAGCACTCAAGCCCCGGGAAACACTGAAGCTTTCTTT. This translates into CASTQAPGNTEAFF. Variable domain in full (rest from reference TRBV7-9 and TRBJ1-1): DTGVSQNPRHKITKRGQNVTFRCDPISEHNRLYWYRQTLGQGPEFLTYFQNEAQLEKSRLLSDRFSAERPKGSFSTLEIQRTEQGDSAMYLCASTQAPGNTEAFFGQGTRLTVV.

The chain joins TRBV9 to TRBJ1-5; 7 positions match TRBD1. The germline gives CDR1 SGDLS, CDR2 YYNGEE. This CDR3 comprises 14 residues. Germline trimming cut 3 bases from V and 3 bases from J; bases unmatched to any gene: 3. The CDR3: CASSAGQLNQPQHF. DNA of the CDR3: TGTGCCAGCAGCGCGGGACAGCTCAATCAGCCCCAGCATTTT. The variable domain in full, with the rest retrieved from reference TRBV9 and TRBJ1-5, is DSGVTQTPKHLITATGQRVTLRCSPRSGDLSVYWYQQSLDQGLQFLIQYYNGEERAKGNILERFSAQQFPDLHSELNLSSLELGDSALYFCASSAGQLNQPQHFGDGTRLSIL.

The chain is built from TRBV6-5 and TRBJ1-2; D unresolved. The V end lost 0 bases, the J end lost 8 bases, and 10 bases lay between the germline ends. Germline CDR1 MNHEY, CDR2 SVGAGI. The CDR3 totals 13 residues. DNA of the CDR3: TGTGCCAGCAGTTACTCTGAGGGTTACGGCTACACCTTC. Translating gives CASSYSEGYGYTF.

Points on this clone: The same CDR3 arises from other DNA sequences in this sample as well. The gene calls are TRBV18 and TRBJ2-1; the match to TRBD2 covers 10 bases. J gave up 2 bases and V 3 bases, and 1 base lay outside the gene matches. Germline V gene sequence: CDR1 KGHSH, CDR2 LQKENI. This CDR3 contains 15 residues. The CDR3 coding sequence is TGTGCCAGCTCACCCCTAGCGGGGGCCTACAATGAGCAGTTCTTC. Translating gives CASSPLAGAYNEQFF. The variable domain in full, completed from reference TRBV18 and TRBJ2-1, reads NAGVMQNPRHLVRRRGQEARLRCSPMKGHSHVYWYRQLPEEGLKFMVYLQKENIIDESGMPKERFSAEFPKEGPSILRIQQVVRGDSAAYFCASSPLAGAYNEQFFGPGTRLTVL.

The genes are TRBV28 and TRBJ1-4; no clear D. The CDR3 loop spans 14 amino acids. Germline assignment: CDR1 MDHEN and CDR2 SYDVKM. Trimming pared 5 bases from V and 7 bases from J, leaving 14 bases between. The CDR3 loop reads CASSDGMESEKLFF. The CDR3 DNA is TGTGCCAGCAGTGACGGGATGGAATCTGAAAAACTGTTTTTT.